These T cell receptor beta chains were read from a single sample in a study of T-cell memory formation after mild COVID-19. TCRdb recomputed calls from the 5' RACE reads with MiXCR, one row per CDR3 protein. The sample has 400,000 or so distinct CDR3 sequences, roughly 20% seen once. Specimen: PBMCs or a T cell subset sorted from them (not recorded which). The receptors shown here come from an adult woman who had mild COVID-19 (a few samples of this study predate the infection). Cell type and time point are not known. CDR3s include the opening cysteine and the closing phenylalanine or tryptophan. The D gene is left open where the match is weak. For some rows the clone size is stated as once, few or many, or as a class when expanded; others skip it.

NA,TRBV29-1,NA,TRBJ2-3,CSVERGWSEGTDTQYF,TGCAGCGTTGAACGGGGGTGGTCCGAGGGGACAGATACGCAGTATTTT
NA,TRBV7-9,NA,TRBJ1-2,CASSFMGSSGYGYTF,TGTGCCAGCAGCTTCATGGGGTCTTCTGGCTATGGCTACACCTTC
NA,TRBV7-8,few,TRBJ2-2,CASSLEVVGFTGELFF,TGTGCCAGCAGCTTAGAGGTCGTCGGATTCACCGGGGAGCTGTTTTTT
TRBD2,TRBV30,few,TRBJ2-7,CAWTLGGSYEQYF,TGTGCCTGGACCCTGGGGGGGTCCTACGAGCAGTACTTC
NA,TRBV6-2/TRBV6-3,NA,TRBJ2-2,CASSYPYGELFF,TGTGCCAGCAGTTACCCGTACGGGGAGCTGTTTTTT
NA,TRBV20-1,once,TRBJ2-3,CSARVGVGGASTDTQYF,TGCAGTGCTAGAGTCGGAGTAGGGGGGGCCTCGACAGATACGCAGTATTTT
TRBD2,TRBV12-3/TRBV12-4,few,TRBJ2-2,CASSFLLWTSNTGELFF,TGTGCCAGCAGTTTTTTGCTTTGGACTAGTAACACCGGGGAGCTGTTTTTT
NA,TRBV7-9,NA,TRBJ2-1,CASSLSISADEQFF,TGTGCCAGCAGCTTATCAATCAGCGCGGATGAGCAGTTCTTC
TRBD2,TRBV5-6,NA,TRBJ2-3,CASSFASGRASTDTQYF,TGTGCCAGCAGCTTCGCTAGCGGGAGGGCGAGCACAGATACGCAGTATTTT
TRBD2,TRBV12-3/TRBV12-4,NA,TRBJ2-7,CASSPKGLAGSYEQYF,TGTGCCAGCAGTCCCAAGGGACTAGCGGGTAGCTACGAGCAGTACTTC
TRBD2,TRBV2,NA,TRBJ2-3,CASRSGLAGASTQYF,TGTGCCAGCAGATCGGGACTAGCGGGAGCTAGTACGCAGTATTTT
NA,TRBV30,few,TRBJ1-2,CAWSPTGPGYTF,TGTGCCTGGAGTCCCACAGGGCCCGGCTACACCTTC
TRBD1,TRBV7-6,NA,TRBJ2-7,CASSLPGTGWLGEQYF,TGTGCCAGCAGCTTACCAGGGACAGGGTGGCTGGGCGAGCAGTACTTC
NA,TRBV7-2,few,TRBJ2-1,CASSLGGGGSPYNEQFF,TGTGCCAGCAGCTTAGGCGGGGGCGGGAGCCCCTACAATGAGCAGTTCTTC
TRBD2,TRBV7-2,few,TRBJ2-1,CASSFSRGEQFF,TGTGCCAGCAGCTTCTCGCGGGGGGAGCAGTTCTTC
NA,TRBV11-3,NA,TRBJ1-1,CASSLEPWNTEAFF,TGTGCCAGCAGCTTAGAACCGTGGAACACTGAAGCTTTCTTT
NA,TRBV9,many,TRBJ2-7,CASSVVGLLYEQYF,TGTGCCAGCAGCGTAGTGGGACTCCTCTACGAGCAGTACTTC